The 31 T cell receptor beta chains given below trace back to one sample, sequenced in a study of blood T cell repertoires in COVID-19. The method was immunoSEQ multiplex PCR; TCRdb's version includes in-frame clones alone and lacks a portion of them. In the table there are approximately 240,000 clones, 80% to 90% of which are singletons. Material: PBMCs or T cells enriched from blood (not recorded which). The source is a woman aged 18 to 35 in a cohort exposed to, infected with or recovered from COVID-19 (not recorded which).

This chain joins TRBV3-1 (or the pseudogene TRBV3-2) and TRBJ1-2; unclear D gene. The V gene's germline CDR1 is LGHDT and CDR2 YNNKEL (reference sequence). The length of the CDR3 is 14 residues. V was trimmed by 0 bases and J by 7 bases, leaving 12 bases between them. In nucleotides, the CDR3 is TGTGCCAGCAGCCAAGAATCTCTTAGTGGTGGCTACACCTTC. It translates to CASSQESLSGGYTF.

The chain uses TRBV12-3 or TRBV12-4 and TRBJ2-5, with D possibly being TRBD1 (6 bases). Deletions cut 6 bases from V and 5 bases from J, with 13 bases between. The CDR3 contains 13 residues. CDR3 nucleotides: TGTGCCAGCAGCGAACAGGGACGGGAGACCCAGTACTTC. Residues: CASSEQGRETQYF.

The rearrangement uses TRBV28 and TRBJ2-5, with D perhaps TRBD2 (6 bases). CDR3 size: 13 residues. Trimming cost V 3 bases and J 4 bases, with 9 bases left between them. Germline V CDR1 and CDR2: MDHEN, SYDVKM. CDR3 amino acids: CASSLGGRETQYF. Here the CDR3 DNA reads TGTGCCAGCAGTTTGGGGGGACGAGAGACCCAGTACTTC. Supplemented by reference TRBV28 and TRBJ2-5, the full variable domain reads DVKVTQSSRYLVKRTGEKVFLECVQDMDHENMFWYRQDPGLGLRLIYFSYDVKMKEKGDIPEGYSVSREKKERFSLILESASTNQTSMYLCASSLGGRETQYFGPGTRLLVL.

This rearrangement joins TRBV29-1 to TRBJ2-3; D might be TRBD2 (6 bases). The CDR3 is 12 residues long. Germline assignment: CDR1 SQVTM and CDR2 ANQGSEA. The V end lost 7 bases, the J end lost 1 base, and 9 bases lay between the germline ends. CDR3 residues: CSGGTGTDTQYF. Here the CDR3 DNA reads TGCAGCGGCGGGACCGGCACAGATACGCAGTATTTT.

The CDR3 DNA reads as TGTGCCAGCAGTGAAGGGACACCAAGGCCAGATACGCAGTATTTT. It translates to CASSEGTPRPDTQYF. The rearrangement links TRBV2 to TRBJ2-3; a weak D match, TRBD1 (5 bases). This CDR3 is 15 amino acids long. Germline V CDR1 and CDR2: SNHLY, FYNNEI. Trimming took 1 base from V and 4 from J, leaving 12 bases between them.

This clone was counted a single time. This chain uses TRBV12-3 or TRBV12-4 with TRBJ1-1; unclear D gene. V was trimmed by 6 bases and J by 4 bases, leaving 12 bases between them. The CDR3 consists of 13 residues. CDR3 region: CASSWGEPTEAFF. The CDR3 bases are TGTGCCAGCAGCTGGGGAGAGCCCACTGAAGCTTTCTTT.

The chain is built from TRBV6-5 and TRBJ1-2; D is uncertain. Trimming took off 7 bases at V and 0 bases at J, with 9 bases between the two ends. The CDR3 totals 13 residues. Germline loops: CDR1 MNHEY, CDR2 SVGAGI. CDR3 sequence reads: CASNGVANYGYTF. The CDR3 nucleotides are TGTGCCAGCAACGGAGTGGCTAACTATGGCTACACCTTC.

The V gene is TRBV18, the J gene TRBJ2-7; 7 nucleotides align to TRBD1. The V gene end was trimmed by 3 bases and the J gene end by 3 bases; junction bases not matched to a gene: 11. Looked up from germline, CDR1 is KGHSH and CDR2 is LQKENI. The length of the CDR3 is 16 residues. The DNA of the CDR3 is TGTGCCAGCTCACCCGGATGGGGACAGACACACTACGAGCAGTACTTC. The encoded protein is CASSPGWGQTHYEQYF.

This chain links TRBV6-5 with TRBJ2-7; weak D call: TRBD2 (6 bases). Germline V lookup: CDR1 MNHEY, CDR2 SVGAGI. Trimming took 0 bases from V and 1 from J, leaving 10 bases between them. The CDR3 spans 15 residues. The CDR3 loop is CASSYSEEGSYEQYF. CDR3 nucleotides: TGTGCCAGCAGTTACTCGGAGGAGGGTTCCTACGAGCAGTACTTC.

This chain connects TRBV2 to TRBJ2-1; TRBD1 aligns across 9 bases. Germline V gene data show CDR1 as SNHLY and CDR2 as FYNNEI. J lost 7 bases, V lost 6 bases, and 10 bases had no gene match. The CDR3 extends over 15 amino acids. As DNA, the CDR3 is TGTGCCAGCAGACTACTGGGACAGGGTCAAAATGAGCAGTTCTTC. This encodes CASRLLGQGQNEQFF.

The chain is built from TRBV9 and TRBJ1-1; the match to TRBD1 covers 10 bases. The CDR3 spans 14 residues. J gave up 5 bases and V 3 bases, and 4 bases lay outside the gene matches. The germline gives CDR1 SGDLS, CDR2 YYNGEE. The CDR3 DNA reads TGTGCCAGCAGCGAGGGACAGGGGCGGACTGAAGCTTTCTTT. Translation gives CASSEGQGRTEAFF.

The rearrangement uses TRBV18 and TRBJ2-2, with D maybe TRBD1 (6 bases). V lost 0 bases and J 4 bases, leaving 15 bases between the germline ends. From germline, CDR1 is KGHSH and CDR2 LQKENI. This CDR3 contains 17 residues. This CDR3 is CASSPPGAGPLTGELFF. CDR3 nucleotides: TGTGCCAGCTCACCACCGGGGGCAGGGCCCCTCACCGGGGAGCTGTTTTTT.

DNA of the CDR3: TGCAGCACCCACCTAGCGGGGAAGTCAGATACGCAGTATTTT. Translated, it gives CSTHLAGKSDTQYF. The rearrangement links TRBV29-1 to TRBJ2-3, with 9 bases matching TRBD2. J lost 4 bases, V lost 8 bases, and 10 bases had no gene match. Germline V lookup: CDR1 SQVTM, CDR2 ANQGSEA. The CDR3 loop spans 14 amino acids.

This clone was observed once. V gene TRBV6-2 or TRBV6-3 combines with J gene TRBJ2-7; no definite D call. Germline assignment: CDR1 MNHEY and CDR2 SVGEGT. This CDR3 is built from 11 residues. V was trimmed by 6 bases and J by 2 bases, leaving 5 bases between them. CDR3 bases: TGTGCCAGCAGCCGAGCCTACGAGCAGTACTTC. Protein: CASSRAYEQYF.

This clone was seen a single time. V is TRBV28 and J is TRBJ1-2; 7 nucleotides match TRBD1. This CDR3 is built from 15 residues. In germline, CDR1 is MDHEN, CDR2 SYDVKM. V shed 3 bases, J shed 4 bases, and the junction held 8 bases outside the gene matches. This CDR3 reads CASSFEGADIYGYTF. The CDR3 coding sequence is TGTGCCAGCAGTTTCGAGGGGGCGGATATCTATGGCTACACCTTC.

The gene calls are TRBV9 and TRBJ1-4, with TRBD1 matching 7 bases. V was pared by 4 bases and J by 8 bases, with 14 bases of the junction left unmatched. Germline V gene sequence: CDR1 SGDLS, CDR2 YYNGEE. CDR3 length: 16 residues. The CDR3 here is CASSPHPNRGQEKLFF. DNA of the CDR3: TGTGCCAGCAGCCCGCATCCGAACAGGGGCCAAGAAAAACTGTTTTTT. Supplemented by reference TRBV9 and TRBJ1-4, the full variable domain reads DSGVTQTPKHLITATGQRVTLRCSPRSGDLSVYWYQQSLDQGLQFLIQYYNGEERAKGNILERFSAQQFPDLHSELNLSSLELGDSALYFCASSPHPNRGQEKLFFGSGTQLSVL.

V usage is TRBV4-2 and J usage is TRBJ1-2, with TRBD1 matching 7 bases. This CDR3 comprises 14 residues. V was clipped by 5 bases and J by 6 bases; unmatched bases: 9. Per germline, CDR1 LGHNA and CDR2 YNFKEQ. CDR3 region: CASSVRGPADGYTF. The CDR3 DNA is TGTGCCAGCAGCGTAAGGGGGCCAGCAGATGGCTACACCTTC.

CDR3 region: CASSPFRGSTQYF. The DNA of the CDR3 is TGTGCCAGCAGCCCTTTCCGTGGGAGTACGCAGTATTTT. The J gene is TRBJ2-3, the V gene TRBV4-2; TRBD2 is a possible D gene (5 bases). In germline, CDR1 is LGHNA, CDR2 YNFKEQ. V lost 4 bases and J lost 8, with 13 bases in between. The CDR3 length is 13 residues.

J is TRBJ1-5 and V is TRBV19; 9 nucleotides align to TRBD1. The CDR3 is 17 amino acids. Losses at the gene ends were 1 base for V and 4 bases for J; bases not matched to a gene: 8. The germline V gene has CDR1 LNHDA and CDR2 SQIVND (reference sequence). Here the CDR3 reads CASSIATYRGRNQPQHF. CDR3 bases: TGTGCCAGTAGTATAGCCACTTACAGGGGGCGAAATCAGCCCCAGCATTTT.

The V gene is TRBV30, the J gene TRBJ2-1, with 9 positions matching TRBD1. With 1 base clipped from V and 5 bases from J, the junction kept 3 bases outside the gene matches. The V gene's germline CDR1 is GTSNPN and CDR2 SVGIG (reference sequence). This CDR3 is 14 amino acids long. The DNA for the CDR3 is TGTGCCTGGAGTGCAGGACAGGGGCACAATGAGCAGTTCTTC. It codes for CAWSAGQGHNEQFF.

The chain couples TRBV27 to TRBJ2-2; 7 positions match TRBD1. The CDR3 has 15 amino acids. J gave up 0 bases and V 7 bases, and 5 bases lay outside the gene matches. The germline V gene has CDR1 MNHEY and CDR2 SMNVEV (reference sequence). The CDR3 protein is CASNRGGANTGELFF. The CDR3 nucleotides read TGTGCCAGCAACCGAGGGGGCGCGAACACCGGGGAGCTGTTTTTT.

This clone showed up just once. CDR3 bases: TGTGCCAGTAGTATGGGCCCAATGCACGAGCAGTACTTC. Its protein product is CASSMGPMHEQYF. The chain uses TRBV19 and TRBJ2-7; no definite D call. With 3 bases removed from V and 5 bases from J, the gap between germline ends came to 11 bases. From germline, CDR1 is LNHDA and CDR2 SQIVND (reference sequence). The CDR3 totals 13 residues.

This chain uses TRBV12-3 or TRBV12-4 with TRBJ2-7; D might be TRBD2 (6 bases). V was shortened by 8 bases and J by 5 bases, with 16 bases between the two germline ends. The CDR3 is 13 residues long. The CDR3 region is CASRWEEGNEQYF. CDR3 DNA: TGTGCCAGCCGCTGGGAGGAGGGGAACGAGCAGTACTTC.

V gene TRBV2 combines with J gene TRBJ2-1; 13 positions agree with TRBD2. The CDR3 is 13 residues long. Trimming took 7 bases from V and 8 from J; bases not matched to a gene: 2. CDR1 and CDR2 from the germline V gene are SNHLY and FYNNEI. The CDR3 sequence: CASTGLAGDEQFF. The CDR3 region has the DNA TGTGCCAGCACCGGACTAGCGGGAGATGAGCAGTTCTTC. Using reference TRBV2 and TRBJ2-1 for the parts outside the CDR3, the full variable domain is EPEVTQTPSHQVTQMGQEVILRCVPISNHLYFYWYRQILGQKVEFLVSFYNNEISEKSEIFDDQFSVERPDGSNFTLKIRSTKLEDSAMYFCASTGLAGDEQFFGPGTRLTVL.

This chain links TRBV7-6 with TRBJ1-4; 8 positions agree with TRBD1. The CDR3 is 13 amino acids. Germline assignment: CDR1 SGHVS and CDR2 FNYEAQ. J lost 8 bases, V lost 1 base, and 0 bases had no gene match. CDR3 DNA: TGTGCCAGCAGCTTAGGACAGGGGGAAAAACTGTTTTTT. Its protein product is CASSLGQGEKLFF.

V and J are TRBV6-5 and TRBJ1-1; D is possibly TRBD1 (5 bases). Trimming took off 6 bases at V and 1 base at J, with 12 bases between the two ends. Germline V gene lookup returns CDR1 MNHEY and CDR2 SVGAGI. The CDR3 consists of 14 residues. The CDR3 bases are TGTGCCAGCAGCGCAGAAGGACAGAACACTGAAGCTTTCTTT. Protein product: CASSAEGQNTEAFF.

The rearrangement joins TRBV28 to TRBJ1-1; TRBD1 agrees at 7 bases. Germline V gene sequence: CDR1 MDHEN, CDR2 SYDVKM. With 5 bases clipped from V and 0 bases from J, the junction kept 12 bases outside the gene matches. The CDR3 length is 17 residues. The CDR3 spells CASSLSLTGVLNTEAFF. The CDR3 DNA reads as TGTGCCAGCAGTCTATCATTAACAGGGGTCTTGAACACTGAAGCTTTCTTT.

V usage is TRBV7-9 and J usage is TRBJ1-3; D ambiguous. V lost 5 bases and J 0 bases, leaving 11 bases between the germline ends. The CDR3 is made up of 15 amino acids. Germline V lookup: CDR1 SEHNR, CDR2 FQNEAQ (reference sequence). This CDR3 is CASSPTPYSGNTIYF. The CDR3 nucleotides are TGTGCCAGCAGCCCGACACCGTACTCTGGAAACACCATATATTTT.

The chain is built from TRBV2 and TRBJ2-2; TRBD2 is a possible D gene (5 bases). CDR1 and CDR2 from the germline V gene are SNHLY and FYNNEI. The CDR3 sequence is 14 residues long. The V end was cut by 7 bases, the J end by 6 bases, with 15 bases between. The CDR3 reads CASIGAVRAGELFF. CDR3 coding DNA: TGTGCCAGCATAGGAGCGGTGAGGGCCGGGGAGCTGTTTTTT.

The chain carries TRBV7-9 and TRBJ2-2, with 10 positions matching TRBD1. From germline, CDR1 is SEHNR and CDR2 FQNEAQ (reference sequence). The ends lost 5 bases at V and 2 bases at J; junction bases unmatched: 2. The length of the CDR3 is 15 residues. The DNA for the CDR3 is TGTGCCAGCAGCCCGACAGGGGGCAACACCGGGGAGCTGTTTTTT. Its protein is CASSPTGGNTGELFF.

The rearrangement links TRBV24-1 to TRBJ2-1; 12 nucleotides match TRBD2. The CDR3 totals 16 residues. Germline V gene data show CDR1 as KGHDR and CDR2 as SFDVKD. After removal of 3 bases from V and 7 bases from J, the junction contained 6 bases not matched to a gene. CDR3 bases: TGTGCCACCAGTGATCGACTAGCGGGGGTGATTAATGAGCAGTTCTTC. Its protein is CATSDRLAGVINEQFF.